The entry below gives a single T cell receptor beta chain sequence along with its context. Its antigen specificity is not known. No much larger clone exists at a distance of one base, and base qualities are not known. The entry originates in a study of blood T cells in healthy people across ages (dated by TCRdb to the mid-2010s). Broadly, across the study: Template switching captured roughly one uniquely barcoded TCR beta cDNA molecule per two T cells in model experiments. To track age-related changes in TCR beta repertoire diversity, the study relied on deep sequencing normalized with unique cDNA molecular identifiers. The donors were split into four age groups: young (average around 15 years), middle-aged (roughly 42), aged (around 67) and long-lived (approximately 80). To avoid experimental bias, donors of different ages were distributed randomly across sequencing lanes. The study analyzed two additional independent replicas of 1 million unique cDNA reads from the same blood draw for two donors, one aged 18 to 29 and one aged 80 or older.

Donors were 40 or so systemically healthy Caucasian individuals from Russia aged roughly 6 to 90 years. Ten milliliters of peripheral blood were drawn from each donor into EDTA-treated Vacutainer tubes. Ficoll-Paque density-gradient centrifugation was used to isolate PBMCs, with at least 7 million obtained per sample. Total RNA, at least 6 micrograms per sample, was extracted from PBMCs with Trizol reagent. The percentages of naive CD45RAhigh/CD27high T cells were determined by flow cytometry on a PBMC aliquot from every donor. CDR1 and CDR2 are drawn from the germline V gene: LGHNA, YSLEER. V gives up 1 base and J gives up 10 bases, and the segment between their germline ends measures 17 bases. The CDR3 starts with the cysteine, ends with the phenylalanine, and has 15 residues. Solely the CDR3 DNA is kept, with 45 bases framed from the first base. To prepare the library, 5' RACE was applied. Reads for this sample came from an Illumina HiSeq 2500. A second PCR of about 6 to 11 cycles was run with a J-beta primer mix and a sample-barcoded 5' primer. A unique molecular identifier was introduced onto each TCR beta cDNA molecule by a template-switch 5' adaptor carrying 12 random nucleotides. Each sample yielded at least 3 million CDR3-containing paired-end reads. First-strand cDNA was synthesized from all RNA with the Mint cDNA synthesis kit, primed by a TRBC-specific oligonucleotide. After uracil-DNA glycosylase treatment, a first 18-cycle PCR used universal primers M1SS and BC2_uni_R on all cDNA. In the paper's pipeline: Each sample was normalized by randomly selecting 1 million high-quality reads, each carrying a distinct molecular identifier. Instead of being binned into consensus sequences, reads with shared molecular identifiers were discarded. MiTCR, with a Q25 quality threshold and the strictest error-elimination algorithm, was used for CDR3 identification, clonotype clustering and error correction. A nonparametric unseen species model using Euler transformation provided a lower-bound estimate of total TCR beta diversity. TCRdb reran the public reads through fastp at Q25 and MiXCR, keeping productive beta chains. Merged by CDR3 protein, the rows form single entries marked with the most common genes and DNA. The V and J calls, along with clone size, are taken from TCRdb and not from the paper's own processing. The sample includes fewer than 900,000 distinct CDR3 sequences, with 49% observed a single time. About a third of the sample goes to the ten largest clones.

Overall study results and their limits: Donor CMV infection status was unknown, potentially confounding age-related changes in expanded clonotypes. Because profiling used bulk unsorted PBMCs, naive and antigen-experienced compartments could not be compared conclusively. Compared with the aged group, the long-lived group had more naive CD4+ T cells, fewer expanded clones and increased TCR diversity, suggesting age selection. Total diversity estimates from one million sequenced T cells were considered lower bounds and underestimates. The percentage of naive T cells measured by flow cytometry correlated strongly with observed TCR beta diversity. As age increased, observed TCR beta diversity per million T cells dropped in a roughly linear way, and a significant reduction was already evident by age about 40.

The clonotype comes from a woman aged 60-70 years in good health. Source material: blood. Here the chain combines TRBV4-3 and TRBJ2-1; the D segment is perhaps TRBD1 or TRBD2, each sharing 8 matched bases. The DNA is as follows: TGCGCCAGCAGCCAAGCGGGAGGGACAGGCAAAGAGCAGTTCTTC. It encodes CASSQAGGTGKEQFF.